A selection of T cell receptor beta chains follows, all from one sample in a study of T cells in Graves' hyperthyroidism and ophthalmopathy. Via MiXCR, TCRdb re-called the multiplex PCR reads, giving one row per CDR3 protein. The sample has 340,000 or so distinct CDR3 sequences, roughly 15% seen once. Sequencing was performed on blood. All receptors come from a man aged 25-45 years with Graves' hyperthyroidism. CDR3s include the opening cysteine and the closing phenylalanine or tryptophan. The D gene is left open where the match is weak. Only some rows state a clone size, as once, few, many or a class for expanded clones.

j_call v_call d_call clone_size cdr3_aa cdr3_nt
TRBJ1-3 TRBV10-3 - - CAISKGPGSGNTIYF TGTGCCATCTCCAAGGGGCCGGGCTCTGGAAACACCATATATTTT
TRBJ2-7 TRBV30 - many CAWTDGGEQYF TGTGCCTGGACGGATGGCGGCGAGCAGTACTTC
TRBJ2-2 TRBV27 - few CALGTPSGELFF TGTGCCTTGGGGACTCCTTCTGGGGAGCTGTTTTTT
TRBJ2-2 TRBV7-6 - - CASSLAKTTWTANTGELFF TGTGCCAGCAGCTTAGCCAAAACCACCTGGACGGCGAACACCGGGGAGCTGTTTTTT
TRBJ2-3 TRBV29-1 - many CSVLGSGTDTQYF TGCAGCGTACTCGGGAGCGGGACAGATACGCAGTATTTT
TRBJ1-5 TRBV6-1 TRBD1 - CASSKTGYRSNQPQHF TGTGCCAGCAGTAAGACAGGGTATCGGAGCAATCAGCCCCAGCATTTT
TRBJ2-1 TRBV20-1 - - CSARLTGFGEFF TGCAGTGCTAGACTTACAGGCTTTGGCGAGTTCTTC
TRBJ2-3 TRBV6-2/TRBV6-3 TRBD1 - CASSVASFGTDTLYF TGTGCCAGCAGTGTGGCTAGCTTTGGGACAGATACGCTGTATTTT
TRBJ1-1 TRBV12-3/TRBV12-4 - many CASSLGSGYTEAFF TGTGCCAGCAGTTTGGGTTCGGGGTACACTGAAGCTTTCTTT
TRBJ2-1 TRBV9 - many CASSVERGLVQFF TGTGCCAGCAGCGTAGAGAGAGGTTTAGTGCAGTTCTTC
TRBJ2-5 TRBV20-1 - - CSARQGRETQYF TGCAGTGCTAGACAGGGCCGAGAGACCCAGTACTTC
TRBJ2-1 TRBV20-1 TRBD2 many CSASLSGRVNEQFF TGCAGTGCTAGCCTTAGCGGGAGGGTGAATGAGCAGTTCTTC
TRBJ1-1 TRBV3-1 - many CASSPLAGAYTEAFF TGTGCCAGCAGCCCCCTGGCGGGGGCGTACACTGAAGCTTTCTTT
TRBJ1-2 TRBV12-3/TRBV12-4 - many CASGQSNYGYTF TGTGCCAGTGGACAGTCTAACTATGGCTACACCTTC
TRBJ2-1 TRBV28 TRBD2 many CASSPTRRTSGRGLEQFF TGTGCCAGCAGTCCTACTAGGAGGACTAGCGGGAGAGGGCTTGAGCAGTTCTTC
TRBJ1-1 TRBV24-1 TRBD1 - CATRVGTELLNTEAFF TGTGCCACCAGGGTCGGGACAGAGCTTTTGAACACTGAAGCTTTCTTT
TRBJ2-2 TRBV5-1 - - CASRGQHTGELFF TGCGCCAGCAGGGGGCAGCACACCGGGGAGCTGTTTTTT
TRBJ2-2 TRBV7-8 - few CASSLESRITNTGELFF TGTGCCAGCAGCTTAGAAAGTCGAATTACGAACACCGGGGAGCTGTTTTTT
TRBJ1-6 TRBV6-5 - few CASSSLDHISYNSPLHF TGTGCCAGCAGTTCCTTAGACCACATCTCCTATAATTCACCCCTCCACTTT
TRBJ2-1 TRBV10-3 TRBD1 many CAINFGQGPNNEQFF TGTGCCATCAACTTTGGACAGGGTCCCAACAATGAGCAGTTCTTC
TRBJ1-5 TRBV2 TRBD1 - CASSVGTGGLQPQHF TGTGCCAGCAGTGTAGGGACAGGGGGCTTGCAGCCCCAGCATTTT
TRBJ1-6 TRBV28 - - CASDTQNNSPLHF TGTGCCAGCGATACACAAAATAATTCACCCCTCCACTTT
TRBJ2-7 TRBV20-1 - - CSAAKLHRSYEQYF TGCAGTGCTGCCAAGTTGCACAGGTCCTACGAGCAGTACTTC
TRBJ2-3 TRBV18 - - CASSSAGYTDTQYF TGTGCCAGCTCATCCGCGGGGTACACAGATACGCAGTATTTT
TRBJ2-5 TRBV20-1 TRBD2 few CSAITPLAGQETQYF TGCAGTGCGATTACCCCACTAGCGGGACAAGAGACCCAGTACTTC
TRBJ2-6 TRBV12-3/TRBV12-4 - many CASSQSSSGANVLTF TGTGCCAGCAGCCAGTCTAGTTCTGGGGCCAACGTCCTGACTTTC